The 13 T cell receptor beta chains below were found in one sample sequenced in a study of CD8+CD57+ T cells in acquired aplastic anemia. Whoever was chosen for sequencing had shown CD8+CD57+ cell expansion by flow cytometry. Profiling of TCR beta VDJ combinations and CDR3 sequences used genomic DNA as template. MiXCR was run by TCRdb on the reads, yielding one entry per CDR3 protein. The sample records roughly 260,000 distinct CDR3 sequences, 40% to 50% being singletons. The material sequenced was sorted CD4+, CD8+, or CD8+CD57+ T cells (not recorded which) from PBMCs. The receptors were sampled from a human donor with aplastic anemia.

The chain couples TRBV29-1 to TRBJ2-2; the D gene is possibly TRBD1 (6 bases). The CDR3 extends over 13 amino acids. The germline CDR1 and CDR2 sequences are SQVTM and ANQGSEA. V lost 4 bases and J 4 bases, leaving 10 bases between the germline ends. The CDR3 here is CSVVRGTTGELFF. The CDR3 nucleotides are TGCAGCGTTGTTAGGGGGACCACCGGGGAGCTGTTTTTT.

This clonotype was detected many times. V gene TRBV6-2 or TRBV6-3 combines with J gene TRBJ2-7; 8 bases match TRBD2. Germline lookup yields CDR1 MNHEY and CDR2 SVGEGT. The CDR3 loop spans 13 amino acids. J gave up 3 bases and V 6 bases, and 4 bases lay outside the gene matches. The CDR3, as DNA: TGTGCCAGCAGCTTTACTAGCGGCTACGAGCAGTACTTC. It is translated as CASSFTSGYEQYF.

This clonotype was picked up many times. The CDR3 loop is CASSSGLAGIVDEQFF. The CDR3 coding sequence is TGCGCCAGCAGCAGCGGACTAGCGGGAATTGTAGATGAGCAGTTCTTC. This chain connects TRBV5-1 to TRBJ2-1; 12 positions agree with TRBD2. Germline lookup yields CDR1 SGHRS and CDR2 YFSETQ. The CDR3 length is 16 residues. J gave up 8 bases and V 4 bases, and 10 bases lay outside the gene matches.

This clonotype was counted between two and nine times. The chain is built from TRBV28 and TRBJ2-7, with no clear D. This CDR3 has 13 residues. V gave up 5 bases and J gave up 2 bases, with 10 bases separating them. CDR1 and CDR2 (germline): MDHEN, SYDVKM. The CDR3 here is CASSKTVAYEQYF. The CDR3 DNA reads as TGTGCCAGCAGTAAAACGGTCGCCTACGAGCAGTACTTC.

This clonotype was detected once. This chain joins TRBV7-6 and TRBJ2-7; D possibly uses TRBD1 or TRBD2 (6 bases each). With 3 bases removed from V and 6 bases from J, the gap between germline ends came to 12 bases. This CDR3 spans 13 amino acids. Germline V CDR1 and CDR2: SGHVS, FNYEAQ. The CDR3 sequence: CASSFNGGSEQYF. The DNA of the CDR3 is TGTGCCAGCAGCTTCAACGGGGGCAGCGAGCAGTACTTC.

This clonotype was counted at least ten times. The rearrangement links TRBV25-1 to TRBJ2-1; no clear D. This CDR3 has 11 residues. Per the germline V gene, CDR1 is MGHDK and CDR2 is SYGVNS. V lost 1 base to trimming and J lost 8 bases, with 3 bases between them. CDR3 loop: CASSELDEQFF. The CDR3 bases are TGTGCCAGCAGTGAATTGGATGAGCAGTTCTTC.

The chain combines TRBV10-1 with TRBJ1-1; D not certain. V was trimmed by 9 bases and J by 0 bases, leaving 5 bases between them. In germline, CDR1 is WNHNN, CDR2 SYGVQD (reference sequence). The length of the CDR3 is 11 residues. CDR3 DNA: TGCGCCAGGAAGATGAACACTGAAGCTTTCTTT. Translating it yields CARKMNTEAFF.

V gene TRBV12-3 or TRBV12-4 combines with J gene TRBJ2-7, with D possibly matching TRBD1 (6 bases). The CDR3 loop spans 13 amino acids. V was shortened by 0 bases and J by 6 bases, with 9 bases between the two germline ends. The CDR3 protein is CASSLAPGAEQYF. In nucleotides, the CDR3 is TGTGCCAGCAGTTTAGCCCCAGGGGCCGAGCAGTACTTC.

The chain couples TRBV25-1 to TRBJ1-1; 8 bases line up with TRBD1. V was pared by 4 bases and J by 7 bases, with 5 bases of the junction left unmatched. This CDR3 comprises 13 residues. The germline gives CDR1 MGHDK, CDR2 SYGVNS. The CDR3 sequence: CASSGTGNLEAFF. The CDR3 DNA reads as TGTGCCAGCAGTGGGACAGGGAACCTTGAAGCTTTCTTT.

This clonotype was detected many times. The CDR3, as DNA: TGTGCCAGCAGCCTCCAAAACGTGAACAGGGGGCAGGTCGGCTACACCTTC. Amino acids: CASSLQNVNRGQVGYTF. The rearrangement uses TRBV5-6 and TRBJ1-2; 9 nucleotides line up with TRBD1. This CDR3 comprises 17 residues. V gave up 4 bases and J gave up 8 bases; unmatched junction bases: 18. Per germline, CDR1 SGHDT and CDR2 YYEEEE.

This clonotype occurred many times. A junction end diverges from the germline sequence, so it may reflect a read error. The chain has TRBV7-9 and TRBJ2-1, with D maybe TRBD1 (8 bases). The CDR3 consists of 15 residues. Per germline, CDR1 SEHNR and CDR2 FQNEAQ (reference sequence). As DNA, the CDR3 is TGTGCCAGCAGCTTAAGCGGGACAGGTTACAATAAGCAGTTCTTC. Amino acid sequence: CASSLSGTGYNKQFF.

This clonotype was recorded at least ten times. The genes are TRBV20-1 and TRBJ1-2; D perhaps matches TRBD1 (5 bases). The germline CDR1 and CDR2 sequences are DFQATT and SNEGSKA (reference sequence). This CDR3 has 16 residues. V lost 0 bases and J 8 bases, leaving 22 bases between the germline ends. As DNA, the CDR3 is TGCAGTGCTAGAGAAATTGGGTCGGCAGGTCGGGGGGGCTACACCTTC. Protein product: CSAREIGSAGRGGYTF.

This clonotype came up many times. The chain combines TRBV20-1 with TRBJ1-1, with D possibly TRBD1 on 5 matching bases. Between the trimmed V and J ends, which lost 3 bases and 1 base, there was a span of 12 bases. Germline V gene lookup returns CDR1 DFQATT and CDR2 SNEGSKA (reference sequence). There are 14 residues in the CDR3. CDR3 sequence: CSASPPDRNTEAFF. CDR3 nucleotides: TGCAGTGCTAGTCCCCCAGACAGGAACACTGAAGCTTTCTTT.